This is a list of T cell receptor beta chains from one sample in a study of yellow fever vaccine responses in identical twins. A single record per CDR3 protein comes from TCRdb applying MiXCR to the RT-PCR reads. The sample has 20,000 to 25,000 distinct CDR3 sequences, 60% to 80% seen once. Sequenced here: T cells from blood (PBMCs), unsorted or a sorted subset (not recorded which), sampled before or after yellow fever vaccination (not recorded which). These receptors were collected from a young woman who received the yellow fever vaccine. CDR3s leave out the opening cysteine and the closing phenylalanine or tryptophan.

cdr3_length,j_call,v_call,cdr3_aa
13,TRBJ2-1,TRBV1,TSSQVRVGTSGIR
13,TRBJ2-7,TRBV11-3,ASSNRLGDLGEQY
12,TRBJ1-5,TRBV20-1,SASRGAEGQPQH
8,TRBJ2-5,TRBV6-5,ASNLGPRC
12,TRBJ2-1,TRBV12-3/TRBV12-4,ATQPTSGSYEQF
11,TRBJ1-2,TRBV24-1,ATSDGYRGGYT
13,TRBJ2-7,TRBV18,ASSPPGQGPYEQY
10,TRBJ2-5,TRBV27,ASGLFQETQY
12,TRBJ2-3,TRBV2,ASQGPLNTDTQY
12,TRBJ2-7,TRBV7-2,ASSLAGGPYEQY
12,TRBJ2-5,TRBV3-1,ASSQGMTQETQY
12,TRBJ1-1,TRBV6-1,ASRSVANRAEAF
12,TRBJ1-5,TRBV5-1,ASSPGPGNQPQH
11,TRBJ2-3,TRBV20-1,SARSTEGDTQY
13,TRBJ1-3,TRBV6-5,ASSSGQALEGTIY
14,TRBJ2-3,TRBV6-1,ASKGTSGGATDTQY
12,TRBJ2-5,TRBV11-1,ASTTRDSQETQY
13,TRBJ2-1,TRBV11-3,ASSLGAGQPNEQF
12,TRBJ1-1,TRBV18,ASSPISGMAEAF
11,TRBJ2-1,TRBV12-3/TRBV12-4,ASSPYWPPEQF
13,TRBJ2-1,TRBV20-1,SATSFGGNYNEQF
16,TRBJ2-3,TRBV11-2,ASSLVWSFSGPTDTQY
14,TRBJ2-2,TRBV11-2,ASSALAGANTGELF
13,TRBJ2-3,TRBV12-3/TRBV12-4,ASSLVTSYTDTQY
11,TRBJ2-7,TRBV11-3,ASSLDMAPLQY
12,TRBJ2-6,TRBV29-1,SVEFGSGANILT
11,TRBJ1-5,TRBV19,ASQGGTWQPQH
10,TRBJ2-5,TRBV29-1,SVGQLQETQY
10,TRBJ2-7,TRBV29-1,SVELAVHEQY
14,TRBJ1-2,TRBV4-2,ASSLPGQADIYGYT
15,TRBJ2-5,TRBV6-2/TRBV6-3,ASSYPTLGGLRETQY
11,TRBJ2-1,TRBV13,ASSPRGGHEQF
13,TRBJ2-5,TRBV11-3,DSTPSWTGGETQY
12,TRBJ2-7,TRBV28,ASSSRGKNYEQY
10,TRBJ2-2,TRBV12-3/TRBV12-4,ASSQGFGELF